These 3 T cell receptor beta chains came from one sample sequenced in a study of blood T cell repertoires in COVID-19. Profiling relied on immunoSEQ multiplex PCR, and the TCRdb table lists in-frame clones only, not all of them. The sample shows approximately 300,000 clones, around 90% of them seen only once. The specimen was peripheral blood. The receptors derive from a woman aged 25 to 39 with COVID-19, enrolled during active disease.

This clone appeared once. This sequence joins TRBV11-3 and TRBJ2-1; D is undetermined. The ends were cut back, 5 bases at V and 0 bases at J, with 11 bases in the middle. Germline-derived CDR1 and CDR2 are SGHNT and YENEEA. This CDR3 comprises 15 residues. The CDR3 loop reads CASSQAVSSYNEQFF. Written as DNA, the CDR3 is TGTGCCAGCAGCCAGGCCGTGAGCTCCTACAATGAGCAGTTCTTC. The full variable domain, rest sourced from reference TRBV11-3 and TRBJ2-1, is EAGVVQSPRYKIIEKKQPVAFWCNPISGHNTLYWYLQNLGQGPELLIRYENEEAVDDSQLPKDRFSAERLKGVDSTLKIQPAELGDSAVYLCASSQAVSSYNEQFFGPGTRLTVL.

The V and J genes are TRBV7-3 and TRBJ1-6; 8 nucleotides match TRBD1. This CDR3 has 17 amino acids. With 5 bases clipped from V and 9 bases from J, the junction kept 15 bases outside the gene matches. Per the germline V gene, CDR1 is SGHTA and CDR2 is FQGTGA. The chain's CDR3 is CASSAPDRGPKTSPLHF. CDR3 sequence (DNA): TGTGCCAGCAGCGCTCCTGACAGGGGACCAAAAACTTCACCCCTCCACTTT. Using reference TRBV7-3 and TRBJ1-6 for the parts outside the CDR3, the full variable domain is GAGVSQTPSNKVTEKGKYVELRCDPISGHTALYWYRQSLGQGPEFLIYFQGTGAADDSGLPNDRFFAVRPEGSVSTLKIQRTERGDSAVYLCASSAPDRGPKTSPLHFGNGTRLTVT.

The chain is built from TRBV6-5 and TRBJ2-7; D may be TRBD1 (5 bases). Trimming took 0 bases from V and 0 from J, leaving 9 bases between them. The CDR3 contains 15 residues. Per germline, CDR1 MNHEY and CDR2 SVGAGI. The CDR3 sequence is CASSYSRVDSYEQYF. The DNA of the CDR3 is TGTGCCAGCAGTTACTCCAGGGTTGACTCCTACGAGCAGTACTTC.